Below are 8 T cell receptor beta chains sequenced from a single sample in a study of T-cell memory formation after mild COVID-19. One entry per CDR3 protein, called by TCRdb with MiXCR from the 5' RACE reads. The sample gives 580,000 or so distinct CDR3 sequences, around 16% of which show up once; roughly 8% is in the top ten. Material for sequencing was PBMCs or a T cell subset sorted from them (not recorded which). The receptors derive from an adult woman who had mild COVID-19 (a few samples of this study predate the infection). Cell type and time point are not known.

The table lists this clonotype with a few counts. The rearrangement joins TRBV7-2 to TRBJ2-3; 7 nucleotides align to TRBD1. CDR1 is SGHTA and CDR2 is FQGNSA in the germline V gene. There are 16 residues in the CDR3. V shed 7 bases and J 1 base; nucleotides not matched to a gene: 11. In nucleotides, the CDR3 is TGTGCCAGCACCCCAGGGGGATCGGGCGGCACAGATACGCAGTATTTT. Encoded protein: CASTPGGSGGTDTQYF.

This clonotype turned up a few times. V usage is TRBV27 and J usage is TRBJ2-5, with D unresolved. Germline CDR1 and CDR2: MNHEY and SMNVEV (reference sequence). The V gene lost 6 bases and the J gene lost 1 base, with 15 bases spanning the gap. The CDR3 loop spans 15 amino acids. The CDR3 region has the DNA TGTGCCAGCAGACTTGGTCCGCAGAGCCAAGAGACCCAGTACTTC. This translates into CASRLGPQSQETQYF.

V is TRBV28 and J is TRBJ2-3, with TRBD2 identical over 12 bases. Germline V gives CDR1 MDHEN, CDR2 SYDVKM. The CDR3 has 16 residues. After removal of 4 bases from V and 5 bases from J, the junction contained 7 bases not matched to a gene. In nucleotides, the CDR3 is TGTGCCAGCAGTTCTGTTCGGGGACTAGCGGGAGATACGCAGTATTTT. Residues: CASSSVRGLAGDTQYF.

This sequence joins TRBV30 and TRBJ2-2, with TRBD1 as a possible D gene (6 bases). Germline CDR1 is GTSNPN and CDR2 is SVGIG (reference sequence). Trimming took 4 bases from V and 1 from J, leaving 13 bases between them. The CDR3 totals 15 residues. The CDR3 protein is CAWNGDTQNTGELFF. The CDR3 DNA follows: TGTGCCTGGAATGGGGACACCCAGAACACCGGGGAGCTGTTTTTT. Full variable domain (remainder filled in from reference TRBV30 and TRBJ2-2): SQTIHQWPATLVQPVGSPLSLECTVEGTSNPNLYWYRQAAGRGLQLLFYSVGIGQISSEVPQNLSASRPQDRQFILSSKKLLLSDSGFYLCAWNGDTQNTGELFFGEGSRLTVL.

The chain uses TRBV20-1 and TRBJ2-2, with D possibly being TRBD1 or TRBD2 (5 bases each). The length of the CDR3 is 14 residues. The ends were cut back, 6 bases at V and 2 bases at J, with 13 bases in the middle. From germline, CDR1 is DFQATT and CDR2 SNEGSKA (reference sequence). The CDR3 protein is CSAMGTTNTGELFF. The CDR3 DNA sequence: TGCAGTGCCATGGGGACCACAAACACCGGGGAGCTGTTTTTT.

The chain combines TRBV11-3 with TRBJ1-2; 8 positions agree with TRBD1. The germline gives CDR1 SGHNT, CDR2 YENEEA. The V segment lost 4 bases and the J segment 4 bases; nucleotides outside the gene matches: 14. The CDR3 has 17 residues. CDR3 nucleotides: TGTGCCAGCAGCTCGCGGGACAGGCGGAGTTTTCTCTATGGCTACACCTTC. This encodes CASSSRDRRSFLYGYTF. Using reference TRBV11-3 and TRBJ1-2 for the parts outside the CDR3, the full variable domain is EAGVVQSPRYKIIEKKQPVAFWCNPISGHNTLYWYLQNLGQGPELLIRYENEEAVDDSQLPKDRFSAERLKGVDSTLKIQPAELGDSAVYLCASSSRDRRSFLYGYTFGSGTRLTVV.

This chain links TRBV6-5 with TRBJ1-5; D is undetermined. The V gene's germline CDR1 is MNHEY and CDR2 SVGAGI. The CDR3 has 15 amino acids. V lost 7 bases and J 0 bases, leaving 13 bases between the germline ends. The CDR3 nucleotides read TGTGCCAGCAATCCCGGGAGATTTAGCAATCAGCCCCAGCATTTT. Its protein product is CASNPGRFSNQPQHF.

The chain is built from TRBV29-1 and TRBJ1-1, with TRBD1 matching over 9 bases. The CDR3 covers 13 residues. Per germline, CDR1 SQVTM and CDR2 ANQGSEA. J was trimmed by 2 bases and V by 8 bases; bases with no gene match: 6. The CDR3 DNA reads as TGCAGCAGCAGACAGGGGGGCAACACTGAAGCTTTCTTT. This translates into CSSRQGGNTEAFF.